This T cell receptor (beta chain) was sequenced for a study of T cell repertoires in ileal Crohn's disease. Study conclusions and caveats: High-frequency clones were more common in sorted CD8 than CD4 cells.

The V gene's germline CDR1 is LNHDA and CDR2 SQIVND (reference sequence). V was cut by 1 base and J by 1 base, with 6 bases left in between. The CDR3 totals 14 residues. The time point is: neoterminal ileum biopsy at postoperative endoscopy, about 6 months after surgery. Sequencing used immunoSEQ multiplex PCR; TCRdb keeps in-frame clones, though not all of them. The table lists about 62,000 clones, about 88% of them singletons, with 2% to 2.5% in the top ten. As for this clone: Its antigen is currently unknown.

Sequenced input: ileal tissue. This chain joins TRBV19 and TRBJ2-3; D is unclear. The receptor was derived from an adult with Crohn's disease. The CDR3 region has the DNA TGTGCCAGTAGTATAGTTCCGGGCACAGATACGCAGTATTTT. Translation: CASSIVPGTDTQYF.